The present T cell receptor (beta chain) was sequenced within a study of CD8 T cells in ankylosing spondylitis. General study points: Ankylosing spondylitis blood seemed to carry a telltale TCR beta motif made of several highly homologous variants. Relatively rare in peripheral blood, disease-linked clones were also CD8+. Some of these motif variants have turned up before, in reports on reactive arthritis synovial fluid and blood. Researchers reportedly found disease-linked clones significantly enriched in matched ankylosing spondylitis synovial fluid.

TCRdb re-called the 5' RACE reads through MiXCR, storing one row per CDR3 protein. The sample consists of a few hundred thousand distinct CDR3 sequences, around 22% of them appearing once. Comment on this clonotype: Its antigen is currently unknown.

The CDR3 is 12 amino acids. Germline-derived CDR1 and CDR2 are KGHSH and LQKENI. Deletions cut 3 bases from V and 6 bases from J, with 9 bases between. The sequenced material came from blood, either unsorted or a sorted T cell fraction (not recorded which). This TCR derives from a male donor with ankylosing spondylitis. This chain joins TRBV18 and TRBJ2-7; D might be TRBD2 (6 bases). The CDR3 protein is CASSPSGVEQYF. CDR3 DNA: TGTGCCAGCTCACCCTCGGGGGTCGAGCAGTACTTC.